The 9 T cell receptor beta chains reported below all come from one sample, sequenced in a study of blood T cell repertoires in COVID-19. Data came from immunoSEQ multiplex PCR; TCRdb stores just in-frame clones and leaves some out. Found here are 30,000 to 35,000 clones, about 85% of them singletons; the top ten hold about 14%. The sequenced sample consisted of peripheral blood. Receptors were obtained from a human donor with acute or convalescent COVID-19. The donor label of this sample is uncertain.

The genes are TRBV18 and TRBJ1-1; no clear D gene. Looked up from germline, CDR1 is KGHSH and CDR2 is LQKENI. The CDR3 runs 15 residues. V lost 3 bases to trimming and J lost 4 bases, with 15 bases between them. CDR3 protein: CASSPVIVRSTEAFF. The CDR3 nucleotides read TGTGCCAGCTCACCGGTGATAGTTCGTAGCACTGAAGCTTTCTTT.

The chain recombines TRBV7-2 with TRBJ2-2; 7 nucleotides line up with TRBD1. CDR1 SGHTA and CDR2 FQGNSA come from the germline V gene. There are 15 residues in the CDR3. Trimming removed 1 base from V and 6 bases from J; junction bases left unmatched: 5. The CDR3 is CASSLEGAAAGELFF. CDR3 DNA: TGTGCCAGCAGCTTAGAGGGGGCAGCGGCCGGGGAGCTGTTTTTT.

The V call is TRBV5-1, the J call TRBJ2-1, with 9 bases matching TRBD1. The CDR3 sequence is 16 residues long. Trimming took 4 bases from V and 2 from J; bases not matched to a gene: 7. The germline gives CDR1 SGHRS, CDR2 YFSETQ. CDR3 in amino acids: CASSPGGQGTYNEQFF. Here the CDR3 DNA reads TGCGCCAGCAGCCCAGGGGGACAGGGAACCTACAATGAGCAGTTCTTC. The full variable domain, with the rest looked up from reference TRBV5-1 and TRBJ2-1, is KAGVTQTPRYLIKTRGQQVTLSCSPISGHRSVSWYQQTPGQGLQFLFEYFSETQRNKGNFPGRFSGRQFSNSRSEMNVSTLELGDSALYLCASSPGGQGTYNEQFFGPGTRLTVL.

The CDR3 DNA is TGTGCCTGGAGCTGGACAGGGCCAGAGACCCAGTACTTC. Translating gives CAWSWTGPETQYF. V gene TRBV30 combines with J gene TRBJ2-5, with 8 bases that match TRBD1. Germline V gene lookup returns CDR1 GTSNPN and CDR2 SVGIG (reference sequence). The ends lost 3 bases at V and 4 bases at J; junction bases unmatched: 4. The CDR3 spans 13 residues.

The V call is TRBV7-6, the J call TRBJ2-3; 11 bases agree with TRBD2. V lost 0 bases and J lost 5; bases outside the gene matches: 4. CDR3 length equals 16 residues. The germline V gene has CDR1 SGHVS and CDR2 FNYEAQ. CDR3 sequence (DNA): TGTGCCAGCAGCTTAGCTTCCGGGACTAGCGGAGATACGCAGTATTTT. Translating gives CASSLASGTSGDTQYF.

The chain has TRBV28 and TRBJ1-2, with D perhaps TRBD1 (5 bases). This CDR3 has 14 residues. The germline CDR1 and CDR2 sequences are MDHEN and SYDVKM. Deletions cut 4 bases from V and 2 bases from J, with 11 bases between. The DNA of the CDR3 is TGTGCCAGCAGTTCCCGGCGGGGGAACTATGGCTACACCTTC. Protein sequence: CASSSRRGNYGYTF.

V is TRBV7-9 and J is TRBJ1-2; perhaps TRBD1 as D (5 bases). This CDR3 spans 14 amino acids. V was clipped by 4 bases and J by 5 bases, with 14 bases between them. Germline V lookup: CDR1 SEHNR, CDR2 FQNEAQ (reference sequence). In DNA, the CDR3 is TGTGCCAGCAGCTCGACAGATTTACGTTATGGCTACACCTTC. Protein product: CASSSTDLRYGYTF.

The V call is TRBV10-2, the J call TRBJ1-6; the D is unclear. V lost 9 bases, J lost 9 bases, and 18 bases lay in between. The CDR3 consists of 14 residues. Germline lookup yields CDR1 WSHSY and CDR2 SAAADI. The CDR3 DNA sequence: TGCGCCAGTACTACCGGGTCTCCGGCTTCACCCCTCCACTTT. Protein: CASTTGSPASPLHF.

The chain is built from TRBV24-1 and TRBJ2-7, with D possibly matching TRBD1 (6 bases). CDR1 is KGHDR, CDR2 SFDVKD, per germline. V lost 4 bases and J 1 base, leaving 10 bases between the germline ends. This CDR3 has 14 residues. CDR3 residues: CATSDPDSSYEQYF. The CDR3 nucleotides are TGTGCCACCAGTGACCCGGACAGTTCCTACGAGCAGTACTTC.